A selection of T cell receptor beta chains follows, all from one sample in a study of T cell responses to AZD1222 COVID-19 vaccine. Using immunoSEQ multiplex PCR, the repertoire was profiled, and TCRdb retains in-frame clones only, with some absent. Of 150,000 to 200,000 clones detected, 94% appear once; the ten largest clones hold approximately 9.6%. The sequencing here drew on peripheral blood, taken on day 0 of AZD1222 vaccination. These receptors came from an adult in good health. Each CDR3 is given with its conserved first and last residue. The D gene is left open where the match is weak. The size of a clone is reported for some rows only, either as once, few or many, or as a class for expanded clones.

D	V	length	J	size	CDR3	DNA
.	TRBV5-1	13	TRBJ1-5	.	CASSWGDNQPQHF	TGCGCCAGCTCGTGGGGGGACAATCAGCCCCAGCATTTT
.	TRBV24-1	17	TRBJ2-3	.	CATSDIRTERGTDTQYF	TGTGCCACCAGTGATATAAGGACAGAACGAGGGACAGATACGCAGTATTTT
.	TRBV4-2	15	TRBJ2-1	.	CASSPASVTGDEQFF	TGTGCCAGCAGCCCCGCTAGCGTGACGGGAGATGAGCAGTTCTTC
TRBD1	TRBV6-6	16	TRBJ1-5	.	CASRDQGVYDNQPQHF	TGTGCCAGCAGGGATCAGGGGGTATATGACAATCAGCCCCAGCATTTT
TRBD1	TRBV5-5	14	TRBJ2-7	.	CASSLRTGEGEQYF	TGTGCCAGCAGCTTGAGGACAGGGGAGGGGGAGCAGTACTTC
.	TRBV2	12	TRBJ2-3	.	CASKPGTDTQYF	TGTGCCAGCAAGCCAGGAACAGATACGCAGTATTTT
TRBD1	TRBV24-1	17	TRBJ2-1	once	CATSVRDRGRVYNEQFF	TGTGCCACCAGTGTCCGGGACAGGGGGCGCGTCTACAATGAGCAGTTCTTC
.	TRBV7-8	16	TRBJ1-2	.	CASSRAGGKANYGYTF	TGTGCCAGCAGCCGAGCGGGCGGAAAAGCTAACTATGGCTACACCTTC
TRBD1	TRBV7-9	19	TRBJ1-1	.	CASSLGTGALFVLGAEAFF	TGTGCCAGCAGCTTGGGGACAGGGGCCCTTTTCGTCCTGGGGGCTGAAGCTTTCTTT
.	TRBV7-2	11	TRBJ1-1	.	CASREYTEAFF	TGTGCCAGCAGAGAATACACTGAAGCTTTCTTT
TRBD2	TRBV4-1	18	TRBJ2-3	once	CASSQGPTSGAAGDTQYF	TGCGCCAGCAGCCAAGGCCCAACTAGCGGGGCTGCCGGAGATACGCAGTATTTT
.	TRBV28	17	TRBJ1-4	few	CASSLSPGATTNEKLFF	TGTGCCAGCAGTTTAAGTCCGGGGGCAACAACTAATGAAAAACTGTTTTTT
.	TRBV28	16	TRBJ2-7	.	CASSLCIKDNSYEQYF	TGTGCCAGCAGTTTATGCATAAAGGACAACTCCTACGAGCAGTACTTC
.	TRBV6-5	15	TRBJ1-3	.	CASSSGRYSGNTIYF	TGTGCCAGCAGTTCGGGACGGTACTCTGGAAACACCATATATTTT
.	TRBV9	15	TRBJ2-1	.	CASSALLGTNNEQFF	TGTGCCAGCAGCGCTCTCCTAGGCACAAACAATGAGCAGTTCTTC
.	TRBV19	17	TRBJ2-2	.	CASSAAGTGYRFGELFF	TGTGCCAGTAGTGCGGCGGGTACAGGGTATCGGTTCGGGGAGCTGTTTTTT
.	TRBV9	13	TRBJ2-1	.	CASSVGTHNEQFF	TGTGCCAGCAGCGTAGGGACTCACAATGAGCAGTTCTTC
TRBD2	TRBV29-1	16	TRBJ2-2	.	CSMRTSGRGTTGELFF	TGCAGCATGAGGACTAGCGGGAGGGGAACGACCGGGGAGCTGTTTTTT
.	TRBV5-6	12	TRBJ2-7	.	CASSLASYEQYF	TGTGCCAGCAGCTTGGCTAGCTACGAGCAGTACTTC
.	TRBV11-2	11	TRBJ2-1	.	CASSYDHEQFF	TGTGCCAGCAGCTACGATCATGAGCAGTTCTTC
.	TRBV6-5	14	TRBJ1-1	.	CASSYRTGNTEAFF	TGTGCCAGCAGTTACCGAACAGGAAACACTGAAGCTTTCTTT
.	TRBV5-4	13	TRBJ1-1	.	CASSFGQNTEAFF	TGTGCCAGCAGCTTCGGACAGAACACTGAAGCTTTCTTT
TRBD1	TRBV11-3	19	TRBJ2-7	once	CASSLDRGGDRGNPGEQYF	TGTGCCAGCAGCTTAGATCGGGGTGGGGACAGGGGGAATCCGGGCGAGCAGTACTTC
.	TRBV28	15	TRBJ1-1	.	CASSPHSGGKTEAFF	TGTGCCAGCAGTCCTCACAGTGGGGGGAAGACTGAAGCTTTCTTT
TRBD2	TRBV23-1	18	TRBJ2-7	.	CASSQSELAGEFSYEQYF	TGCGCCAGCAGTCAATCGGAGCTAGCGGGAGAGTTCTCCTACGAGCAGTACTTC
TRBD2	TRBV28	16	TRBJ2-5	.	CASSAQLAGGQETQYF	TGTGCCAGCAGTGCCCAACTAGCGGGAGGGCAAGAGACCCAGTACTTC
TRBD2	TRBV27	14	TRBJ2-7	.	CASSLRGGAGEQYF	TGTGCCAGCAGTTTAAGGGGAGGGGCAGGAGAGCAGTACTTC
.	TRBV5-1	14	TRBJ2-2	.	CASSQQGNTGELFF	TGCGCCAGCAGTCAACAGGGAAACACCGGGGAGCTGTTTTTT
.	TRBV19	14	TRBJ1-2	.	CASSITGTNYGYTF	TGTGCCAGTAGTATTACAGGAACTAACTATGGCTACACCTTC
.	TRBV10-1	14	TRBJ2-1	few	CASSEGVVHGEQFF	TGCGCCAGCAGTGAGGGGGTAGTACATGGTGAGCAGTTCTTC
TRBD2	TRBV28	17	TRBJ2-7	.	CASSPRAGGPKFYEQYF	TGTGCCAGCAGCCCCCGGGCGGGAGGGCCCAAGTTTTACGAGCAGTACTTC
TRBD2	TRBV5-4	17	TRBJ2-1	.	CASSLFVLAGGADEQFF	TGTGCCAGCAGCTTGTTCGTTTTAGCGGGAGGCGCTGATGAGCAGTTCTTC
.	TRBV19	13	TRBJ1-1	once	CASSSDGNTEAFF	TGTGCCAGTAGTTCCGACGGGAACACTGAAGCTTTCTTT
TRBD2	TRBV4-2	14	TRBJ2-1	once	CASSVGLADNEQFF	TGTGCCAGCAGCGTGGGACTAGCGGACAATGAGCAGTTCTTC
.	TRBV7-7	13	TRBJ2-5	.	CASSLGAGETQYF	TGTGCTAGCAGCTTAGGAGCGGGAGAGACCCAGTACTTC
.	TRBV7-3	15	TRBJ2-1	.	CASSLSPGGHNEQFF	TGTGCCAGCAGTCTAAGCCCAGGGGGGCACAATGAGCAGTTCTTC
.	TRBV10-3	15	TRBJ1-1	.	CAISESDDGFTEAFF	TGTGCCATCAGTGAGTCTGATGACGGGTTCACTGAAGCTTTCTTT
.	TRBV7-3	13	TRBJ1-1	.	CASREGRNTEAFF	TGTGCCAGCAGGGAGGGGAGGAACACTGAAGCTTTCTTT
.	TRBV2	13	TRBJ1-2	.	CASSERRNYGYTF	TGTGCCAGCAGTGAAAGGCGGAACTATGGCTACACCTTC
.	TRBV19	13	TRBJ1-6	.	CASSFSSDSPLHF	TGTGCCAGTAGTTTTTCGTCAGATTCACCCCTCCACTTT
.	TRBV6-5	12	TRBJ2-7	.	CASSGILGEQYF	TGTGCTTCATCGGGGATCCTAGGGGAGCAGTACTTC
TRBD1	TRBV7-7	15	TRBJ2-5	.	CASSQGTGAGETQYF	TGTGCTAGCAGCCAAGGGACAGGTGCAGGAGAGACCCAGTACTTC
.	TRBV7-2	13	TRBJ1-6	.	CASSSRGESPLHF	TGTGCCAGCAGCTCCCGGGGGGAGTCACCCCTCCACTTT
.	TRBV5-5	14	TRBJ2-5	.	CASSTQGAQETQYF	TGTGCCAGCAGTACACAAGGGGCCCAAGAGACCCAGTACTTC